The source of this TCR beta chain is a study of T cells after posttransplantation cyclophosphamide. Study conclusions and caveats: After PTCy, TRB diversity resembled that of CNI/methotrexate controls. Tissue-infiltrating T cells from skin or gut overlapped little with blood T cells.

The method was immunoSEQ multiplex PCR; TCRdb's version includes in-frame clones alone and lacks a portion of them. The sample lists tens of thousands of clones, over 75% seen once, with 0.1% in the top ten. CDR3 size: 17 residues. Germline V CDR1 and CDR2: SGHRS, YFSETQ. The V and J ends lost 4 bases and 2 bases, in that order; junction bases with no gene match: 10. Details on this clone: The antigen is not known.

The naive gate required viable CD3+CD4+ or CD3+CD8+ cells with CCR7+CD45RA+CD45RO-CD95-CD27+CD28+ phenotype. The clonotype originates from a man aged 25 to 45 in good health and a related stem cell transplant donor. The chain is built from TRBV5-1 and TRBJ2-3, with 10 bases matching TRBD2. The sequencing sample was made of naive CD4+ T cells sorted from blood. In DNA, the CDR3 is TGCGCCAGCAGCCCCGAACTAGCGGGGAAACTCACAGATACGCAGTATTTT. Translated: CASSPELAGKLTDTQYF.